These 9 T cell receptor beta chains share one sample of origin, sequenced in a study of human T cells and chemical hapten exposure. Stated time point: pre-sensitization, week 0. Treatment given: therapeutic diphenylcyclopropenone sensitization with weekly scalp DPC. A single record per CDR3 protein comes from TCRdb applying MiXCR to the RACE reads. The sample includes around 95,000 distinct CDR3 sequences, about a tenth of them seen just once. Specimen: whole blood, collected in connection with sensitization to the hapten diphenylcyclopropenone (DPC). The receptors stem from a woman in her sixties or seventies with alopecia areata. Some clones in this sample may be carry-over from other donors' samples.

There are many counts of this clonotype. The chain uses TRBV2 and TRBJ1-6, with TRBD1 identical over 8 bases. CDR1 and CDR2 from the germline V gene are SNHLY and FYNNEI. J lost 8 bases, V lost 6 bases, and 6 bases had no gene match. This CDR3 contains 14 residues. The CDR3 here is CASRSGTGYSPLHF. CDR3 nucleotides: TGTGCCAGCAGATCCGGGACAGGCTATTCACCCCTCCACTTT.

CDR3 DNA: TGCAGCTCCGACCAAGGGACGGGCTCCTACAATGAGCAGTTCTTC. Encoded protein: CSSDQGTGSYNEQFF. V is TRBV29-1 and J is TRBJ2-1; D is perhaps TRBD1 or TRBD2 (5 bases each). In germline, CDR1 is SQVTM, CDR2 ANQGSEA. V lost 8 bases and J lost 0, with 17 bases in between. This CDR3 contains 15 residues.

This clonotype was seen at least ten times. The genes are TRBV25-1 and TRBJ1-3; possibly TRBD1 for D (6 bases). Germline-derived CDR1 and CDR2 are MGHDK and SYGVNS. V dropped 2 bases and J dropped 5 bases, with 10 bases sitting between them. The CDR3 is 14 amino acids. The CDR3 DNA sequence: TGTGCCAGCAGTGAAGGACAGAGTAGAAACACCATATATTTT. Residues: CASSEGQSRNTIYF.

There are many counts of this clonotype. This sequence joins TRBV6-6 and TRBJ1-1; 8 bases align to TRBD1. Germline V gene sequence: CDR1 MNHNY, CDR2 SVGAGI (reference sequence). CDR3 length: 15 amino acids. Germline trimming cut 2 bases from V and 3 bases from J; bases unmatched to any gene: 5. CDR3 loop: CASSYRAGGYTEAFF. For the CDR3, the DNA is TGTGCCAGCAGTTACCGGGCAGGGGGCTACACTGAAGCTTTCTTT.

This clonotype was observed a handful of times. The chain joins TRBV6-5 to TRBJ2-3; D may be TRBD2 (5 bases). The CDR3 spans 15 residues. Germline CDR1 and CDR2: MNHEY and SVGAGI. Trimming cost V 3 bases and J 1 base, with 11 bases left between them. The CDR3 region has the DNA TGTGCCAGCAGTTATAGTACAGCGGGCACAGATACGCAGTATTTT. Translated: CASSYSTAGTDTQYF.

This clonotype turned up a few times. The chain carries TRBV29-1 and TRBJ2-5, with unresolved D. The CDR3 is 11 residues long. CDR1 and CDR2 from the germline V gene are SQVTM and ANQGSEA. V was trimmed by 1 base and J by 5 bases, leaving 5 bases between them. The CDR3 DNA sequence: TGCAGCGTTGAAGGACCGGAGACCCAGTACTTC. As protein: CSVEGPETQYF.

The chain carries TRBV6-5 and TRBJ1-2; D may be TRBD1 (6 bases). This CDR3 region has 16 residues. With 0 bases removed from V and 7 bases from J, the gap between germline ends came to 18 bases. Germline V gene data show CDR1 as MNHEY and CDR2 as SVGAGI. CDR3 sequence reads: CASSYSIGGDRSGYTF. The CDR3 DNA reads as TGTGCCAGCAGTTACTCGATTGGGGGCGATAGGAGTGGCTACACCTTC.

This clonotype came up many times. This chain uses TRBV6-1 with TRBJ2-2; TRBD1 agrees at 10 bases. With V trimmed by 6 bases and J by 3 bases, 7 bases remained unmatched. The CDR3 spans 16 residues. Germline CDR1 is MNHNS and CDR2 is SASEGT. This chain's CDR3 is CASSYIGTGDTGELFF. CDR3 in DNA: TGTGCCAGCAGCTATATAGGGACAGGGGACACCGGGGAGCTGTTTTTT.

V gene TRBV6-4 combines with J gene TRBJ2-3; a weak D match, TRBD2 (7 bases). V was clipped by 0 bases and J by 1 base, with 11 bases between them. This CDR3 spans 16 amino acids. Germline V gene lookup returns CDR1 MRHNA and CDR2 SNTAGT. The DNA of the CDR3 is TGTGCCAGCAGTGACTCGGGGGGGGCTGGCACAGATACGCAGTATTTT. It encodes CASSDSGGAGTDTQYF.